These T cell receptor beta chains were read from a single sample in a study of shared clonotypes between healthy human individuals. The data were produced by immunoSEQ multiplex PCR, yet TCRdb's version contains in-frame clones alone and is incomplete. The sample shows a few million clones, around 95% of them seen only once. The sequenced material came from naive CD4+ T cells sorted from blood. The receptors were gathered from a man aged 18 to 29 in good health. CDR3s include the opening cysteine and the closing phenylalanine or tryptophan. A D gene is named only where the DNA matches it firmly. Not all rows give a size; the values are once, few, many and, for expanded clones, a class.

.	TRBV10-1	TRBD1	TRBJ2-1	TGCGCCAGCAGTCCCGGGACAGCCCACAATGAGCAGTTCTTC	CASSPGTAHNEQFF
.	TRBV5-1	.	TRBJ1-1	TGCGCCAGCAGCTACCTGTGGGGTGGAAACACTGAAGCTTTCTTT	CASSYLWGGNTEAFF
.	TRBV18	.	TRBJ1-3	TGTGCCAGCTCACCTACAGGGCCCGCTGGAAACACCATATATTTT	CASSPTGPAGNTIYF
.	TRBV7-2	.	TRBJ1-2	TGTGCCAGCAGCTTAGGCAACAGCCCCTTTGGCTACACCTTC	CASSLGNSPFGYTF
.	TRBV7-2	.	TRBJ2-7	TGTGCCAGCAGCTTAGCTGGGCCGTACGAGCAGTACTTC	CASSLAGPYEQYF
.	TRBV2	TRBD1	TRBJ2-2	TGTGCCAGCAATGGACAGGGGGACACCGGGGAGCTGTTTTTT	CASNGQGDTGELFF
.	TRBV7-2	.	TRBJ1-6	TGTGCCAGCAGCTTAGAAGGGGATAATTCACCCCTCCACTTT	CASSLEGDNSPLHF
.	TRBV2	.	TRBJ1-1	TGTGCCAGCAGTCAAAGATACAGGGTAGACACTGAAGCTTTCTTT	CASSQRYRVDTEAFF
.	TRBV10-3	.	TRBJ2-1	TGTGCCATCAGTGACCTTACAGGGCAGCAGTTCTTC	CAISDLTGQQFF
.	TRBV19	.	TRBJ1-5	TGTGCCAGTCAACCGCGGGGGAATCAGCCCCAGCATTTT	CASQPRGNQPQHF
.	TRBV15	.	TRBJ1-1	TGTGCCACCAGCAGGGCGGGGAGCAGGGGTGAAGCTTTCTTT	CATSRAGSRGEAFF
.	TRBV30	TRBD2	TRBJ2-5	TGTGCCTGGAGCGCTCCGGGACTAGACTCAGAGACCCAGTACTTC	CAWSAPGLDSETQYF
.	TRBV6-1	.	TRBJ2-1	TGTGCCACCGTGACTTCTACCAATGAGCAGTTCTTC	CATVTSTNEQFF
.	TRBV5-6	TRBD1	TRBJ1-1	TGTGCCAGCAGCGAACAGGGGGGGCCAAACACTGAAGCTTTCTTT	CASSEQGGPNTEAFF
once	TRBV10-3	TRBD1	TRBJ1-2	TGTGCCATCAGTAGTATCCACAGGGGGCTGAACGATGGCTACACCTTC	CAISSIHRGLNDGYTF
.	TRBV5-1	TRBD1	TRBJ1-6	TGCGCCAGCAGCTTGGGGGACAGGGATAATTCACCCCTCCACTTT	CASSLGDRDNSPLHF
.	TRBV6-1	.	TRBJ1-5	TGTGCCAGCAGGACACAGGGCGGCAATCAGCCCCAGCATTTT	CASRTQGGNQPQHF
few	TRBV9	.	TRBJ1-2	TGTGCCAGCAGCGTAGATAGGGCTCCTATCCGCTACACCTTC	CASSVDRAPIRYTF
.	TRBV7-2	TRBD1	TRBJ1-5	TGTGCCAGCAGCTCGACAGGGGGCGGACAGCCCCAGCATTTT	CASSSTGGGQPQHF
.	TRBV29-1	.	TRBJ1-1	TGCAGTCTAGGGGGGACTGAAGCTTTCTTT	CSLGGTEAFF
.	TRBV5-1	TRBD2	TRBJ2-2	TGCGCCAGCAGCTTGGCGGCTAGCGGGTCACCCGGGGAGCTGTTTTTT	CASSLAASGSPGELFF
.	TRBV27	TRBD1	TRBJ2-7	TGTGCCACAGGCCGGACAGGGGCCTACGAGCAGTACTTC	CATGRTGAYEQYF
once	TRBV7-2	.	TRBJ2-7	TGTGCCAGCAGCTTCGACAGGCCCCAAGCCAATTACGAGCAGTACTTC	CASSFDRPQANYEQYF
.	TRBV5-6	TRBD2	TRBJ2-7	TGTGCCAGCAGCCGATCCGGGACTATGTCCTACGAGCAGTACTTC	CASSRSGTMSYEQYF
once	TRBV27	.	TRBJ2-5	TGTGCCAGCAGTTTATCTCGGGAGTTGCGACCGGACCAAGAGACCCAGTACTTC	CASSLSRELRPDQETQYF
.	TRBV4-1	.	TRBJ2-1	TGCGCCAGCAGCCAAGGAACTAGCATCTACAATGAGCAGTTCTTC	CASSQGTSIYNEQFF
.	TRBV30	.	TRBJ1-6	TGTGCCTGGACCCTGGACAGTGATAATTCACCCCTCCACTTT	CAWTLDSDNSPLHF
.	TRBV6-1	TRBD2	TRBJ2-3	TGTGCCAGCAGTGCCGGACTAGCGGGGGACACAGATACGCAGTATTTT	CASSAGLAGDTDTQYF
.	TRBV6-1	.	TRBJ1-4	TGTGCCAGCAGTGGCAGTCGTACAGGGCTAACAACTAATGAAAAACTGTTTTTT	CASSGSRTGLTTNEKLFF
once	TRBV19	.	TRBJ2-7	TGTGCCAGTAGTCAGAGTTGGGGAGGCTCCTACGAGCAGTACTTC	CASSQSWGGSYEQYF
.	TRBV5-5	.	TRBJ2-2	TGTGCCAGCAGCTCTCAGGGTATAGCCGGGGAGCTGTTTTTT	CASSSQGIAGELFF
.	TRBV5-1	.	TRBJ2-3	TGCGCCAGCAGCTCAACAGGGGACTTGACAGATACGCAGTATTTT	CASSSTGDLTDTQYF
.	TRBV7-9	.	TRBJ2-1	TGTGCCAGCAGCCTACTAGGATCTGAGCAGTTCTTC	CASSLLGSEQFF
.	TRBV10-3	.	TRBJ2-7	TGTGCCATCAGGGAGGGGGGAGACGAGCAGTACTTC	CAIREGGDEQYF
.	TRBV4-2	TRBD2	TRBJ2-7	TGTGCCAGCAGCCAAGTCGATACACCGGGAGGGTCCTACGAGCAGTACTTC	CASSQVDTPGGSYEQYF
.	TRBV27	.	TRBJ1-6	TGTGCCAGCAGCCGTAACGGGGCTACAAGCTCCTATAATTCACCCCTCCACTTT	CASSRNGATSSYNSPLHF
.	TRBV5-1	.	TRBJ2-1	TGCGCCAGCAGCTTGGGGGGCGCCTCCTACAATGAGCAGTTCTTC	CASSLGGASYNEQFF
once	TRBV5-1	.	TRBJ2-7	TGCGCCAGCAGCTTCGTTGGGGCGGCCCACGAGCAGTACTTC	CASSFVGAAHEQYF
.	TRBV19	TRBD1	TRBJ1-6	TGTGCCAGTAGTATGGGCACCGGGACAGGGGGAAAACCCCTCCACTTT	CASSMGTGTGGKPLHF
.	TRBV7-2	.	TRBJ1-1	TGTGCCAGCAGCTTTGGAACGGCTAACACTGAAGCTTTCTTT	CASSFGTANTEAFF
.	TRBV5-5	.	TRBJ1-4	TGTGCCAGCAGCCACAGTCCCGTAGATGAAAAACTGTTTTTT	CASSHSPVDEKLFF
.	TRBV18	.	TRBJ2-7	TGTGCCAGCTCACCAATAGTGGGGGAGCAGTACTTC	CASSPIVGEQYF
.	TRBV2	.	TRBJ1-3	TGTGCCAGCAGTGAACAGAGCTCTGGAAACACCATATATTTT	CASSEQSSGNTIYF
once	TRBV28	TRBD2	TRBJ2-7	TGTGCCAGCAGACCTAGCGGGGTCTCCTACGAGCAGTACTTC	CASRPSGVSYEQYF
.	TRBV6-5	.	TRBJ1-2	TGTGCCAGCAGTCCCCGACAGAACTATGGCTACACCTTC	CASSPRQNYGYTF
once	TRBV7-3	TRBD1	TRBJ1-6	TGTGCCAGCAGCTTGGGACAGAATAATTCACCCCTCCACTTT	CASSLGQNNSPLHF
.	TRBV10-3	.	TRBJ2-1	TGTGCCATCAGTGAGTCTGGCGGGGCCTACAATGAGCAGTTCTTC	CAISESGGAYNEQFF
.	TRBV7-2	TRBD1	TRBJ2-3	TGTGCCAGCAGCTCCGAGACAGGGAAAGGTCTCACAGATACGCAGTATTTT	CASSSETGKGLTDTQYF
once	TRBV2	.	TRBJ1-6	TGTGCCAGCAGTATAAGCGAGAACTCACCCCTCCACTTT	CASSISENSPLHF
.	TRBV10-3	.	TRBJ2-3	TGTGCCATCAGTAGAACAGATACGCAGTATTTT	CAISRTDTQYF
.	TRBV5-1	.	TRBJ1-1	TGCGCCAGCGCCTTTACCGGGACGGTGAACACTGAAGCTTTCTTT	CASAFTGTVNTEAFF
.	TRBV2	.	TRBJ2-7	TGTGCCAGCATGAGGGAAAGGAGATACGAGCAGTACTTC	CASMRERRYEQYF
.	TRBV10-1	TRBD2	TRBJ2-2	TGCGCCAGCAGTGAGTCGGGAGGGCCCGGCGGGGAGCTGTTTTTT	CASSESGGPGGELFF
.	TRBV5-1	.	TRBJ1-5	TGCGCCAGCAGGGAGGCAGGGGAAGGACAGCCCCAGCATTTT	CASREAGEGQPQHF
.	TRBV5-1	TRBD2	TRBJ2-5	TGCGCCAGCAGCTCGGGACTAGGGATAGAAGGGACCCAGTACTTC	CASSSGLGIEGTQYF
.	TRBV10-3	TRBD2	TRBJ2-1	TGTGCCATCAGGGCGGGAGCGAGCAATGAGCAGTTCTTC	CAIRAGASNEQFF
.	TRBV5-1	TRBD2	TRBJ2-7	TGCGCCAGCAGCTTGGACCTAGCGGGAGGCGTTTACGAGCAGTACTTC	CASSLDLAGGVYEQYF
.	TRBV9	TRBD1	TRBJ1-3	TGTGCCAGCAGCCCTCCACGTACAGGGGGCGGAAACACCATATATTTT	CASSPPRTGGGNTIYF